This T cell receptor (beta chain) was sequenced in a study of neurological immune-mediated disorders. Study-wide context: Secondary progressive disease was present in 3, and relapsing-remitting disease in 31, of the approximately 35 multiple sclerosis patients. Study-level results: There were no CDR3 amino acid sequences shared by expanded clones across subjects, a result suggesting private repertoires in all groups.

The CDR3 is made up of 13 amino acids. V was clipped by 8 bases and J by 4 bases, with 14 bases between them. Germline loops: CDR1 SGHRS, CDR2 YFSETQ. For the unsorted libraries, 2 million PBMCs stored at -80 C served as input. Each TCR transcript was tagged with a 10-nucleotide random UMI during 5'RACE. MiXCR, run by TCRdb on the 5' RACE reads, gives a single entry per CDR3 protein. Among about 66,000 distinct CDR3 sequences listed, less than 5.5% were seen once. This clonotype appeared many times. Its specificity is unknown. The sequencing sample was made of PBMCs. V and J are TRBV5-1 and TRBJ2-3; no reliable D call. The receptor's source is a woman aged 25 to 45 with multiple sclerosis. In DNA, the CDR3 is TGCGCCAGTGGCAAGGGTCAGGCAGATACGCAGTATTTT. Its protein product is CASGKGQADTQYF. The whole variable domain, filled in from reference TRBV5-1 and TRBJ2-3, reads KAGVTQTPRYLIKTRGQQVTLSCSPISGHRSVSWYQQTPGQGLQFLFEYFSETQRNKGNFPGRFSGRQFSNSRSEMNVSTLELGDSALYLCASGKGQADTQYFGPGTRLTVL.